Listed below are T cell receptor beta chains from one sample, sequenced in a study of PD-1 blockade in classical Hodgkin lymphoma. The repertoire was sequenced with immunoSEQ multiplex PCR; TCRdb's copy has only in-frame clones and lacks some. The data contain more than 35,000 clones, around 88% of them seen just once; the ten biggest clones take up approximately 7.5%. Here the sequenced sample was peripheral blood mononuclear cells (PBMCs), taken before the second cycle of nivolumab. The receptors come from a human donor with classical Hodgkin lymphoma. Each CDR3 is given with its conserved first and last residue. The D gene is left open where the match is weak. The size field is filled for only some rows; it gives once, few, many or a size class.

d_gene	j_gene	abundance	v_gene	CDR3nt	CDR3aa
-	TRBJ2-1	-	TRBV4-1	TGCGCCAGCACCCGGGCGGCAGCCTACAATGAGCAGTTCTTC	CASTRAAAYNEQFF
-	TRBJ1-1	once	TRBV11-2	TGTGCCAGCAGCTTCAGAACCGGGGTGGTGAACCTTGGAGGCACTGAAGCTTTCTTT	CASSFRTGVVNLGGTEAFF
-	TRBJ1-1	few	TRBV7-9	TGTGCCAGCAGCTTACAGGGGCGCGGGGACACTGAAGCTTTCTTT	CASSLQGRGDTEAFF
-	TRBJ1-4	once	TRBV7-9	TGTGCCAGCAGCTCCCACCCAGGCGAAAAACTGTTTTTT	CASSSHPGEKLFF
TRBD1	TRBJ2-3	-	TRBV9	TGTGCCAGCAGCGCGGGACAGTACACAGATACGCAGTATTTT	CASSAGQYTDTQYF
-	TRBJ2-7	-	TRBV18	TGTGCCAGCTCACCCCGGGACGGCCCCTACGAGCAGTACTTC	CASSPRDGPYEQYF
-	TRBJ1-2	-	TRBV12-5	TGTGCTAGTGGTTTGGTACTAGGTCCGGGGAATGGCTACACCTTC	CASGLVLGPGNGYTF
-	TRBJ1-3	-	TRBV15	TGTGCCACCAGCAGAGATTCAGGCTCTGGAAACACCATATATTTT	CATSRDSGSGNTIYF
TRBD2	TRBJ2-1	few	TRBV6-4	TGTGCCAGCAGCCCCACGGGAGGGCTTCGGAATGAGCAGTTCTTC	CASSPTGGLRNEQFF
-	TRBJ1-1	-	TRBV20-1	TGCAGTGCCCCGGCGGGAGACGAAGCTTTCTTT	CSAPAGDEAFF
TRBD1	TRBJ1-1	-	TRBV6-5	TGTGCCAGCAGTTGGGACAGGAACACTGAAGCTTTCTTT	CASSWDRNTEAFF
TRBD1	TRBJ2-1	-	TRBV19	TGTGCCAGTAGTATCAGGGGGTCCGCCAATGAGCAGTTCTTC	CASSIRGSANEQFF
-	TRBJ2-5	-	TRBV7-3	TGTGCCAGCAGCTTAGGCCCTAGCGCTGGTCAAGAGACCCAGTACTTC	CASSLGPSAGQETQYF
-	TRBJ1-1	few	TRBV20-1	TGCAGTGCTATAGGCAGAGAAGCTTTCTTT	CSAIGREAFF
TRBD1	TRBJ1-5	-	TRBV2	TGTGCCAGCGGGGGACAGGTAGGAGTTCTGCCCCAGCATTTT	CASGGQVGVLPQHF
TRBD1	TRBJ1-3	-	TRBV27	TGTGCCAGCAGTTTTCAGGGGGCTTCTGGAAACACCATATATTTT	CASSFQGASGNTIYF
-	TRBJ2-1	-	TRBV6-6	TGTGCCAGCAGTTCACAGGGGACTGGGATTGGTGAGCAGTTCTTC	CASSSQGTGIGEQFF
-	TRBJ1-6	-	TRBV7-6	TGTGCCAGCAGCTTAGCGCGAGGAGACAGCTCCTATAATTCACCCCTCCACTTT	CASSLARGDSSYNSPLHF
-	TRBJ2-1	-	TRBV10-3	TGTGCCATCAGTTTGTTCGGAGGGAGCTCCTACAATGAGCAGTTCTTC	CAISLFGGSSYNEQFF
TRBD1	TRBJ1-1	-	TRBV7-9	TGTGCCAGCAGCTTAAGGGGGCAGAACACTGAAGCTTTCTTT	CASSLRGQNTEAFF
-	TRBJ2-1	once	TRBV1	TGCACCAGCAGCCTCGAGGGGCATTTGGTGGGGGCTGGGGGTAATGAGCAGTTCTTC	CTSSLEGHLVGAGGNEQFF
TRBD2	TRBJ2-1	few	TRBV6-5	TGTGCCAGCAGTTACTCGGGCGGGAGCATCTACAATGAGCAGTTCTTC	CASSYSGGSIYNEQFF
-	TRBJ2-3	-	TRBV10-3	TGTGCCATCAGTGAGTCGAGGGTCACAGATACGCAGTATTTT	CAISESRVTDTQYF
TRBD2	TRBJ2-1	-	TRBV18	TGTGCCAGCTCACCAGGGGGACTAGCGGGAGTCTCCTACAATGAGCAGTTCTTC	CASSPGGLAGVSYNEQFF
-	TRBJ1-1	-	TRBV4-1	TGCGCCAGCAGCCAAGGCCTGGCCCTTGAAGCTTTCTTT	CASSQGLALEAFF
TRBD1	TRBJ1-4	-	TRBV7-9	TGTGCCAGCAGCCTGGGGGACAGATCAAATGAAAAACTGTTTTTT	CASSLGDRSNEKLFF
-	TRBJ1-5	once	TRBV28	TGTGCCAGCACCCTAGCAACAGATAGCAATCAGCCCCAGCATTTT	CASTLATDSNQPQHF
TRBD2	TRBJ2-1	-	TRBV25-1	TGTGCCAGCAGTGAAAGGTTAGCGGGGGACAATGAGCAGTTCTTC	CASSERLAGDNEQFF
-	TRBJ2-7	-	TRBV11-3	TGTGCCAGCAGCTTAGGGGTAGGGGAGCCCTACGAGCAGTACTTC	CASSLGVGEPYEQYF
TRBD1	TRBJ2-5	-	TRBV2	TGTGCCAGCAGCCCAGGGGGTGGAGAGACCCAGTACTTC	CASSPGGGETQYF
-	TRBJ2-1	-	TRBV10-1	TGCGCCAGCAGTGAGTCAGTTGTCTCCCGGAAAAATGAGCAGTTCTTC	CASSESVVSRKNEQFF
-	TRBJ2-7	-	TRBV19	TGTGCCAGTAGCCCGCGCCCCTACGAGCAGTACTTC	CASSPRPYEQYF